The 26 T cell receptor beta chains reported below all come from one sample, sequenced in a study of shared clonotypes between healthy human individuals. Naive CD8 cells, CD45RO-negative and positively selected for CCR7, excluded terminally differentiated effector memory CD45RA+ cells. The protocol was immunoSEQ multiplex PCR, while the TCRdb copy is restricted to in-frame clones and leaves out a portion. The table records around 2,000,000 clones, roughly 94% of them present only once. The sequenced sample consisted of naive CD8+ T cells sorted from blood. These receptor sequences come from a man in his late teens or twenties in good health.

This chain joins TRBV7-9 and TRBJ2-3, with a weak D call TRBD2 (7 bases). Per the germline V gene, CDR1 is SEHNR and CDR2 is FQNEAQ (reference sequence). The V end lost 5 bases, the J end lost 2 bases, and 20 bases lay between the germline ends. This CDR3 has 17 amino acids. CDR3 residues: CASSPGWGGADTDTQYF. In nucleotides, the CDR3 is TGTGCCAGCAGCCCGGGTTGGGGGGGCGCCGACACAGATACGCAGTATTTT.

V is TRBV7-6 and J is TRBJ1-2; 8 bases are shared with TRBD1. Germline V lookup: CDR1 SGHVS, CDR2 FNYEAQ. J gave up 6 bases and V 5 bases, and 5 bases lay outside the gene matches. This CDR3 has 13 amino acids. DNA of the CDR3: TGTGCCAGCAGCGACAGGGGTAGTCATGGCTACACCTTC. Protein product: CASSDRGSHGYTF.

A word on this clone: Within the sample, other DNA sequences also encode this same CDR3. The V and J genes are TRBV11-1 and TRBJ2-5, with unresolved D. The V gene's germline CDR1 is SGHAT and CDR2 FQDESV (reference sequence). The CDR3 extends over 12 amino acids. The V end lost 3 bases, the J end lost 5 bases, and 7 bases lay between the germline ends. This CDR3 is CASSFEGETQYF. The CDR3 DNA is TGTGCCAGCAGCTTTGAAGGGGAGACCCAGTACTTC.

The genes are TRBV7-9 and TRBJ2-5; TRBD1 agrees at 9 bases. V dropped 4 bases and J dropped 1; count of bases not matched to a gene: 4. CDR3 length: 15 residues. The germline gives CDR1 SEHNR, CDR2 FQNEAQ (reference sequence). CDR3 sequence: CASSYGTGIQETQYF. The DNA for the CDR3 is TGTGCCAGCAGCTATGGGACAGGGATCCAAGAGACCCAGTACTTC.

Worth noting for this clone: Other DNA variants within this sample encode the same CDR3. The CDR3 region is CASSPGYTEAFF. The CDR3 DNA reads TGTGCCAGCAGTCCAGGGTATACTGAAGCTTTCTTT. The chain links TRBV6-5 to TRBJ1-1, with D perhaps TRBD1 (5 bases). The CDR3 loop spans 12 amino acids. Germline V gene data show CDR1 as MNHEY and CDR2 as SVGAGI. V was trimmed by 5 bases and J by 5 bases, leaving 9 bases between them.

The chain is built from TRBV7-3 and TRBJ2-7; perhaps TRBD1 as D (6 bases). Trimming removed 0 bases from V and 0 bases from J, with 9 bases in between. The CDR3 loop spans 15 amino acids. Germline V gene lookup returns CDR1 SGHTA and CDR2 FQGTGA. DNA of the CDR3: TGTGCCAGCAGCTTAACAGGGGGATCCTCCTACGAGCAGTACTTC. Translation gives CASSLTGGSSYEQYF.

This chain links TRBV10-2 with TRBJ2-7, with D possibly TRBD1 on 5 matching bases. This CDR3 comprises 15 residues. CDR1 and CDR2 (germline): WSHSY, SAAADI. The ends were cut back, 2 bases at V and 5 bases at J, with 16 bases in the middle. The CDR3 bases are TGCGCCAGCAGTGAGATAACCCAGGGCCTCAACGAGCAGTACTTC. Its protein product is CASSEITQGLNEQYF.

The count of this clone is one. The chain joins TRBV18 to TRBJ2-5, with D possibly being TRBD2 (5 bases). The CDR3 consists of 15 residues. Germline V gene data show CDR1 as KGHSH and CDR2 as LQKENI. V was shortened by 3 bases and J by 0 bases, with 11 bases between the two germline ends. The CDR3 spells CASSPEGFNQETQYF. The CDR3 region has the DNA TGTGCCAGCTCACCCGAGGGTTTCAACCAAGAGACCCAGTACTTC.

This chain connects TRBV5-4 to TRBJ1-6, with D maybe TRBD1 (6 bases). CDR3 size: 19 residues. CDR1 SGHNT and CDR2 YYREEE come from the germline V gene (reference sequence). V lost 3 bases and J lost 1, with 20 bases in between. The CDR3 DNA sequence: TGTGCCAGCAGCTGGGGACTCTACGGGGGGACATCCTATAATTCACCCCTCCACTTT. Translation gives CASSWGLYGGTSYNSPLHF.

This sequence joins TRBV28 and TRBJ2-7, with 7 bases identical to TRBD2. Trimming took 6 bases from V and 2 from J; bases not matched to a gene: 7. Germline lookup yields CDR1 MDHEN and CDR2 SYDVKM. The CDR3 is made up of 14 amino acids. CDR3 bases: TGTGCCAGCAGGGCGCCTAGCGGAGCCTACGAGCAGTACTTC. Encoded protein: CASRAPSGAYEQYF. Looking up the rest from reference TRBV28 and TRBJ2-7 gives the full variable domain: DVKVTQSSRYLVKRTGEKVFLECVQDMDHENMFWYRQDPGLGLRLIYFSYDVKMKEKGDIPEGYSVSREKKERFSLILESASTNQTSMYLCASRAPSGAYEQYFGPGTRLTVT.

As to this clone: Other DNA sequences in the sample encode the same CDR3. The rearrangement uses TRBV9 and TRBJ2-7; D may match TRBD1 or TRBD2 (5 bases each). CDR1 and CDR2 (germline): SGDLS, YYNGEE. This CDR3 region has 14 residues. V lost 3 bases to trimming and J lost 2 bases, with 12 bases between them. The CDR3 protein is CASSGGDPTYEQYF. The CDR3 nucleotides are TGTGCCAGCAGCGGAGGGGACCCAACCTACGAGCAGTACTTC.

This sequence joins TRBV11-2 and TRBJ2-5; D may match TRBD1 or TRBD2 (5 bases each). The ends were cut back, 5 bases at V and 1 base at J, with 11 bases in the middle. Germline loops: CDR1 SGHAT, CDR2 FQNNGV. CDR3 length equals 14 residues. CDR3 in amino acids: CASSLGVSQETQYF. As DNA, the CDR3 is TGTGCCAGCAGCCTGGGGGTCTCCCAAGAGACCCAGTACTTC.

The V and J genes are TRBV7-2 and TRBJ2-3; weak D call: TRBD2 (6 bases). The germline CDR1 and CDR2 sequences are SGHTA and FQGNSA. This CDR3 has 18 residues. The V and J ends lost 0 bases and 2 bases respectively, with 18 bases between them. CDR3 region: CASSLAVLYGGNTDTQYF. CDR3 nucleotides: TGTGCCAGCAGCTTAGCCGTCCTTTATGGCGGGAACACAGATACGCAGTATTTT. The complete variable domain, with remaining parts taken from reference TRBV7-2 and TRBJ2-3, reads GAGVSQSPSNKVTEKGKDVELRCDPISGHTALYWYRQSLGQGLEFLIYFQGNSAPDKSGLPSDRFSAERTGGSVSTLTIQRTQQEDSAVYLCASSLAVLYGGNTDTQYFGPGTRLTVL.

Here the CDR3 reads CASSLGTSDSYEQYF. In DNA form, the CDR3 reads TGTGCCAGCAGCCTCGGGACTAGCGACTCCTACGAGCAGTACTTC. V usage is TRBV6-6 and J usage is TRBJ2-7; 10 nucleotides match TRBD2. CDR3 length: 15 amino acids. Trimming at V came to 6 bases and at J to 0 bases, leaving 5 bases not matched to a gene. CDR1 and CDR2 (germline): MNHNY, SVGAGI (reference sequence).

V usage is TRBV4-3 and J usage is TRBJ2-5; tentative D call: TRBD1 (6 bases). The CDR3 is made up of 15 amino acids. Trimming shortened V by 3 bases and J by 3 bases, and 14 bases separated the two germline ends. The V gene's germline CDR1 is LGHNA and CDR2 YSLEER. The CDR3 protein is CASSHLMDSKETQYF. The CDR3 DNA reads as TGCGCCAGCAGCCATCTTATGGACAGTAAAGAGACCCAGTACTTC.

The J gene is TRBJ1-1, the V gene TRBV19, with D hard to call. There are 14 residues in the CDR3. Per germline, CDR1 LNHDA and CDR2 SQIVND (reference sequence). V dropped 5 bases and J dropped 3 bases, with 13 bases sitting between them. CDR3 residues: CASSWAGLDTEAFF. The CDR3 region has the DNA TGTGCCAGTAGTTGGGCCGGCTTGGACACTGAAGCTTTCTTT. Variable domain in full (rest from reference TRBV19 and TRBJ1-1): DGGITQSPKYLFRKEGQNVTLSCEQNLNHDAMYWYRQDPGQGLRLIYYSQIVNDFQKGDIAEGYSVSREKKESFPLTVTSAQKNPTAFYLCASSWAGLDTEAFFGQGTRLTVV.

The sample holds a few counts of this clone. The rearrangement uses TRBV2 and TRBJ1-1, with no clear D. V lost 3 bases and J 1 base, leaving 12 bases between the germline ends. CDR3 length equals 15 residues. The germline V gene encodes CDR1 SNHLY and CDR2 FYNNEI. CDR3 sequence: CASSDNEGSNTEAFF. The CDR3 DNA reads as TGTGCCAGCAGTGACAACGAGGGCTCGAACACTGAAGCTTTCTTT.

The count of this clone is one. The chain carries TRBV19 and TRBJ2-7; D call uncertain. Per the germline V gene, CDR1 is LNHDA and CDR2 is SQIVND (reference sequence). Deletions cut 10 bases from V and 2 bases from J, with 21 bases between. The CDR3 is 15 residues long. Written as DNA, the CDR3 is TGTGCCACCCAAAAGGCAGGCCTCCACCCCTACGAGCAGTACTTC. This codes for CATQKAGLHPYEQYF.

This chain uses TRBV4-3 with TRBJ1-1; TRBD1 is a possible D gene (5 bases). The germline V and J ends were trimmed by 0 bases and 4 bases, with 9 bases remaining between them. The CDR3 is 14 amino acids. Germline V gene sequence: CDR1 LGHNA, CDR2 YSLEER. The CDR3 region has the DNA TGCGCCAGCAGCCAAGACCCAGGGCTCACTGAAGCTTTCTTT. Translating it yields CASSQDPGLTEAFF.

Details on this clone: One end of the junction varies from germline; a read error may be responsible. The V and J genes are TRBV7-7 and TRBJ2-7; TRBD1 matches at 8 bases. The CDR3 covers 13 residues. Per the germline V gene, CDR1 is SSHAT and CDR2 is FNYEAQ (reference sequence). The CDR3 loop reads CASSPGQEYEQYF. The CDR3 nucleotides read TGTGCTAGCAGCCCGGGACAGGAATACGAGCAGTACTTC.

This sequence joins TRBV5-6 and TRBJ1-1, with TRBD1 as a possible D gene (5 bases). The germline CDR1 and CDR2 sequences are SGHDT and YYEEEE. This CDR3 comprises 14 residues. V was clipped by 2 bases and J by 5 bases, with 13 bases between them. The CDR3: CASSFGAPGTEAFF. The CDR3 region has the DNA TGTGCCAGCAGCTTCGGGGCCCCCGGGACTGAAGCTTTCTTT.

On this clone itself: The same CDR3 also results from other DNA sequences found in this sample. The chain carries TRBV4-3 and TRBJ2-1; the match to TRBD2 covers 11 bases. Germline CDR1 LGHNA, CDR2 YSLEER. The CDR3 consists of 16 residues. After removal of 0 bases from V and 4 bases from J, the junction contained 2 bases not matched to a gene. CDR3 protein: CASSQDRLAGYNEQFF. The CDR3 DNA reads as TGCGCCAGCAGCCAAGACCGACTAGCGGGGTACAATGAGCAGTTCTTC.

The chain carries TRBV19 and TRBJ2-2; 7 nucleotides align to TRBD2. With 5 bases clipped from V and 3 bases from J, the junction kept 6 bases outside the gene matches. The CDR3 consists of 15 residues. Germline V gene data show CDR1 as LNHDA and CDR2 as SQIVND (reference sequence). The CDR3: CASSWGGTDTGELFF. As DNA, the CDR3 is TGTGCCAGTAGTTGGGGAGGGACGGACACCGGGGAGCTGTTTTTT.

V usage is TRBV30 and J usage is TRBJ1-1; tentatively, D is TRBD1 (6 bases). V was cut by 1 base and J by 5 bases, with 17 bases left in between. The CDR3 totals 15 residues. Germline CDR1 GTSNPN, CDR2 SVGIG (reference sequence). The CDR3 loop reads CAWSDIGGRGTEAFF. Written as DNA, the CDR3 is TGTGCCTGGAGTGACATTGGGGGGCGAGGAACTGAAGCTTTCTTT.

The rearrangement uses TRBV4-1 and TRBJ2-1; D possibly corresponds to TRBD1 (5 bases). Between the trimmed V and J ends, which lost 8 bases and 3 bases, there was a span of 11 bases. CDR1 MGHRA and CDR2 YSYEKL come from the germline V gene. The CDR3 loop spans 13 amino acids. CDR3: CASVGQGYNEQFF. The CDR3 DNA reads as TGCGCCAGCGTCGGCCAGGGCTACAATGAGCAGTTCTTC.

The genes are TRBV27 and TRBJ1-1; a possible D gene is TRBD1 (5 bases). Per the germline V gene, CDR1 is MNHEY and CDR2 is SMNVEV (reference sequence). Trimming stripped 5 bases from V and 3 bases from J, with 10 bases between. This CDR3 contains 13 residues. CDR3 DNA sequence: TGTGCCAGCAGTCTGGGGGAGTACACTGAAGCTTTCTTT. Translation gives CASSLGEYTEAFF.